This entry features one T cell receptor beta chain sequence. The data belong to a study of blood T cell repertoires in COVID-19. In the original processing: Amplification with reference gene primers provided the estimates of nucleated cell counts. Libraries were prepared by immunoSEQ multiplex PCR; TCRdb keeps only in-frame clonotypes and omits some of them. The V and J calls and clone size are taken from that table; D and trimming were inferred from the DNA. Altogether around 310,000 clones are present, about 88% being singletons, with the ten largest covering approximately 8.8%. Germline loops: CDR1 SGHAT, CDR2 FQNNGV. The CDR3 covers 15 residues. V was clipped by 3 bases and J by 3 bases, with 13 bases between them. Individuals drawn from 24 US areas were about 18 to 95 years old. Participant reports of clinical history set cohort assignment.

The V and J genes are TRBV11-2 and TRBJ2-3, with D tentatively TRBD2 (5 bases). The sequencing sample was made of PBMCs or T cells enriched from blood (not recorded which). This sequence was found in a middle-aged woman who had recovered from COVID-19. The CDR3 nucleotides read TGTGCCAGCAGCTTCGTTACGGGATTGACAGATACGCAGTATTTT. Its protein product is CASSFVTGLTDTQYF.